This T cell receptor (beta chain) was obtained from a study of blood T cell repertoires in COVID-19. About the study: Specimens from acute and convalescent COVID-19 originated in the United States, Italy and Spain. Sources were T cells, B-cell-depleted T cells, or PBMCs; the material itself was cDNA or gDNA.

Study processing details: Counts of nucleated cells, estimated from reference gene primer amplification, were obtained. The assay was immunoSEQ multiplex PCR, and TCRdb's table has in-frame clones only and misses some. V and J calls and clone size come straight from that table; D and trimming were deduced from the DNA. The sample carries about 40,000 clones, more than 90% recorded once. The junction had 5 bases not matched to a gene; V was cut back by 0 bases and J by 6 bases. The CDR3 sequence is 16 residues long. Germline-derived CDR1 and CDR2 are ENHRY and SYGVKD. The chain links TRBV10-3 to TRBJ1-5; 10 nucleotides match TRBD1. The receptor comes from a woman older than 75 with acute or convalescent COVID-19. The sequencing sample was made of peripheral blood. CDR3 sequence: CAISESGTGVGQPQHF. CDR3 DNA sequence: TGTGCCATCAGTGAGTCCGGGACAGGGGTAGGTCAGCCCCAGCATTTT.